This is a list of T cell receptor beta chains from one sample in a study of CD4 T cells in relation to SARS-CoV-2 and coronaviruses. For these TCRs, the target antigens are not known. Clones were read by immunoSEQ multiplex PCR, and TCRdb kept only the in-frame ones, dropping some. The sample consists of just under 20,000 clones, approximately 81% of them appearing once. The sequenced sample was CD4+ T cells from PBMCs, cultured in vitro. The origin of the receptors is a human donor in good health. The CDR3 runs from the conserved cysteine through the conserved F or W. Each record gives: J gene, V gene, clone size, D gene, CDR3 DNA, CDR3 protein. A D gene is named only where the DNA matches it firmly. Only some rows state a clone size, as once, few, many or a class for expanded clones.

J: TRBJ2-5
V: TRBV6-5
size: .
D: .
DNA: TGTGCCAGCAGTTACTCGATTGGCATCCAAGAGACCCAGTACTTC
CDR3: CASSYSIGIQETQYF

J: TRBJ1-5
V: TRBV18
size: .
D: TRBD1
DNA: TGTGCCAGCTCACGGGAGGGGACAGGCCAGCCCCAGCATTTT
CDR3: CASSREGTGQPQHF

J: TRBJ1-2
V: TRBV9
size: .
D: .
DNA: TGTGCCAGCAGCCCCCAGGCGCGATCGGGAGGCTACACCTTC
CDR3: CASSPQARSGGYTF

J: TRBJ2-7
V: TRBV4-2
size: .
D: .
DNA: TGTGCCAGCAGCCAAGATCTCCGCCGCGAGCAGTACTTC
CDR3: CASSQDLRREQYF

J: TRBJ2-3
V: TRBV19
size: .
D: TRBD1
DNA: TGTGCCAGTAGTTTAGGGGGACAGCCCACAGATACGCAGTATTTT
CDR3: CASSLGGQPTDTQYF

J: TRBJ1-3
V: TRBV10-3
size: .
D: TRBD1
DNA: TGTGCCATCAGTGAGACCTTGGGACAGGGGGCTTCCGGAAACACCATATATTTT
CDR3: CAISETLGQGASGNTIYF

J: TRBJ2-5
V: TRBV4-3
size: .
D: TRBD1
DNA: TGCGCCAGCAGCCAAACAGGGGGAGAGACCCAGTACTTC
CDR3: CASSQTGGETQYF

J: TRBJ1-6
V: TRBV10-3
size: .
D: .
DNA: TGTGCCATCTCCTCCGCGGGAGAATCACCCCTCCACTTT
CDR3: CAISSAGESPLHF

J: TRBJ2-5
V: TRBV18
size: .
D: .
DNA: TGTGCCAGCTCACCGGCCCAACAAGAGACCCAGTACTTC
CDR3: CASSPAQQETQYF

J: TRBJ2-3
V: TRBV4-1
size: .
D: .
DNA: TGCGCCAGCAGCCAAGTTGCGGATACGCAGTATTTT
CDR3: CASSQVADTQYF

J: TRBJ2-5
V: TRBV3-1/TRBV3-2
size: .
D: .
DNA: TGTGCCAGCAGCCAAGACCCATACAGTCAAGAGACCCAGTACTTC
CDR3: CASSQDPYSQETQYF

J: TRBJ1-2
V: TRBV5-8
size: .
D: TRBD1
DNA: TGTGCCAGCAGCCCCGGACAGGGCTATGGCTACACCTTC
CDR3: CASSPGQGYGYTF

J: TRBJ2-7
V: TRBV4-2
size: .
D: .
DNA: TGTGCCAGCAGCCAAGAGAAGGGGCTCGAGCAGTACTTC
CDR3: CASSQEKGLEQYF

J: TRBJ2-3
V: TRBV20-1
size: .
D: TRBD2
DNA: TGCAGTGCTAGTGATGAGGGACTAGCAAGGGATACGCAGTATTTT
CDR3: CSASDEGLARDTQYF

J: TRBJ1-1
V: TRBV10-3
size: .
D: .
DNA: TGTGCCATCAGTGAGTTTGAGGAAGGCACTGAAGCTTTCTTT
CDR3: CAISEFEEGTEAFF

J: TRBJ2-1
V: TRBV24-1
size: .
D: TRBD1
DNA: TGTGCCACCAGTGATAGACAGGGTCGGGGTGAGCAGTTCTTC
CDR3: CATSDRQGRGEQFF

J: TRBJ2-1
V: TRBV11-2
size: once
D: TRBD2
DNA: TGTGCCAGCAGCTTAGATGATCTAGCGGGAGGTAGCAATGAGCAGTTCTTC
CDR3: CASSLDDLAGGSNEQFF